This T cell receptor beta chain is from a study of blood T cell repertoires in COVID-19. Study-wide context: Acute and convalescent COVID-19 samples came from the United States, Italy and Spain. PBMCs, B-cell-depleted T cells, or T cells provided the cDNA or gDNA that made up the material.

In germline, CDR1 is KGHDR, CDR2 SFDVKD. This CDR3 has 15 amino acids. The V end was cut by 2 bases, the J end by 3 bases, with 10 bases between. Profiling relied on immunoSEQ multiplex PCR, and the TCRdb table lists in-frame clones only, not all of them. The data show about 210,000 clones, with roughly four fifths seen just once and about 9% held by the top ten. The participants were between about 18 and 89 years old and came from roughly 25 US areas. This clone was seen once. The sample comprised PBMCs or T cells enriched from blood (not recorded which). This receptor was obtained from a man aged 40-50 years who had recovered from COVID-19. This chain connects TRBV24-1 to TRBJ2-1; D is ambiguous. CDR3 region: CATSDSRRHYNEQFF. The DNA of the CDR3 is TGTGCCACCAGTGATTCCCGGCGACACTACAATGAGCAGTTCTTC.